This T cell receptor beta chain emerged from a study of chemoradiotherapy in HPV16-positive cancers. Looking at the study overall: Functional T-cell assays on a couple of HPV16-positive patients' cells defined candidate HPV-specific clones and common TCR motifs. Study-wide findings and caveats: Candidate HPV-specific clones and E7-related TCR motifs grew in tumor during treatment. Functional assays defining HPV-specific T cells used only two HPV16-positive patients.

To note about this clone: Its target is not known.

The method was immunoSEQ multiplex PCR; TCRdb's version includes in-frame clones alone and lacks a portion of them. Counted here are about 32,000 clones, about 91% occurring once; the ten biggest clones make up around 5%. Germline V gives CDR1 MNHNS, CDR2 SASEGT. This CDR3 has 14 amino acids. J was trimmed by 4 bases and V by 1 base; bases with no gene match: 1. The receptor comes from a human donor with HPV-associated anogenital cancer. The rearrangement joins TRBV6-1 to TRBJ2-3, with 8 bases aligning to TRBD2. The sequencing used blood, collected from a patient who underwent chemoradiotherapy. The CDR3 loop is CASSEELAADTQYF. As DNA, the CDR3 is TGTGCCAGCAGTGAAGAACTAGCGGCAGATACGCAGTATTTT.